The entry below describes one T cell receptor beta chain. The antigen remains unidentified. The CDR3 consists of 17 residues. The germline CDR1 and CDR2 sequences are SGDLS and YYNGEE. The trim removed 4 bases at V and 9 bases at J, leaving 17 bases unmatched. The data are from a study of regulatory dendritic cells for organ transplantation. The study, taken as a whole, reports: Regulatory dendritic cells appeared to expand memory CD8+ clones less than mature ones. The authors noted considerable between-person heterogeneity in alloreactive memory CD8+ cells.

Naive CD45RA+ and memory CD45RO+ CD4+ or CD8+ T cells were FACS-sorted. Assay used: immunoSEQ multiplex PCR; TCRdb lists only in-frame clones, some missing. The table includes 25,000 to 30,000 clones, approximately 77% detected once. Material for sequencing was naive CD8+ T cells from blood. Subset meaning: CD45RA+ naive T cells. The source is a human donor in good health. The rearrangement uses TRBV9 and TRBJ2-1; 9 bases are a match to TRBD2. The CDR3 DNA is TGTGCCAGCAGCAACCCGACTAGGCGCGGGGGGGCCGGTGAGCAGTTCTTC. Translating gives CASSNPTRRGGAGEQFF.